Sequencing of this T cell receptor (beta chain) was carried out in a study of post-analysis software for immune sequencing data. Carried by the TCR beta cDNA libraries were unique molecular identifiers. Hundreds of thousands of cDNA molecules were obtained from around 0.96 to 9.9 million T cells. Via MiXCR, TCRdb re-called the PCR reads, giving one row per CDR3 protein. The data show a few hundred thousand distinct CDR3 sequences, 35% to 45% seen once. This clonotype appeared a few times. Its antigen is not identified. Broader study findings: Patients showed TRBV5-6, TRBV5-1 and TRBV20-1 among roughly 5 TRBV segments more frequent than in controls. Comparison with controls showed significantly lower normalized Chao1 diversity in multiple sclerosis patients.

Trimming shortened V by 4 bases and J by 3 bases, and 10 bases separated the two germline ends. CDR3 length: 14 residues. CDR1 and CDR2 from the germline V gene are LGHDT and YNNKEL (reference sequence). This chain joins TRBV3-1 and TRBJ2-1; D is perhaps TRBD1 (6 bases). Sequences were obtained from blood. The clonotype was recovered from a girl aged 2 to 9 with multiple sclerosis. CDR3 loop: CASSPGGYYNEQFF. The CDR3 DNA is TGTGCCAGCAGCCCTGGGGGCTACTACAATGAGCAGTTCTTC.